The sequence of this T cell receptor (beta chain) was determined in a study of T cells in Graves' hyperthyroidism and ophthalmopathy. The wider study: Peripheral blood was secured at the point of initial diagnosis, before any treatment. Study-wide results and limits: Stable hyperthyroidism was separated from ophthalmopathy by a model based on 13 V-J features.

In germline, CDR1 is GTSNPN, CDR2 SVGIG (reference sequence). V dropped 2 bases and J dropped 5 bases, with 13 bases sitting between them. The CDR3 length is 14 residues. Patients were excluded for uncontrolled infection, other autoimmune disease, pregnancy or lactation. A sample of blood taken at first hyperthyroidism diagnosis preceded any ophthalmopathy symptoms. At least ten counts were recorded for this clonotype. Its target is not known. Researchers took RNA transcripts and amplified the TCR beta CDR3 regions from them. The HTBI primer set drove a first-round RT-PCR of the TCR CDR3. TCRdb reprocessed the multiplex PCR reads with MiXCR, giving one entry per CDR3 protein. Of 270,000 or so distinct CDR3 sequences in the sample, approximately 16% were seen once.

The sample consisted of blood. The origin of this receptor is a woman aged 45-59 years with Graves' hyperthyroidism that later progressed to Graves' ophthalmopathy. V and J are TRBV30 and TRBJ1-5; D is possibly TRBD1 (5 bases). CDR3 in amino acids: CAWSPSGIDQPQHF. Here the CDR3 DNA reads TGTGCCTGGAGTCCCTCAGGGATTGATCAGCCCCAGCATTTT.